The clone carrying this T cell receptor beta chain was picked up many times. Antigen: not known. The authors made TCR beta libraries by quantitative 5'-RACE with molecular barcodes. TCRdb re-called the 5' RACE reads through MiXCR, storing one row per CDR3 protein. The sample has 310,000 or so distinct CDR3 sequences, around 18% seen once. Germline V gives CDR1 SGHRS, CDR2 YFSETQ. The CDR3 has 13 residues. V was cut by 5 bases and J by 0 bases, with 8 bases left in between. This record belongs to a study of CD8 T cells in ankylosing spondylitis. Study results and caveats: A TCR beta motif made of fewer than 10 highly homologous variants seemed typical of ankylosing spondylitis blood. Clones tied to disease were said to be significantly enriched in matched ankylosing spondylitis synovial fluid.

The rearrangement links TRBV5-1 to TRBJ1-1, with D unclear. Sequencing was done on a sample of blood, either unsorted or a sorted T cell fraction (not recorded which). The sequence came from a male donor with ankylosing spondylitis or in good health (not recorded which). CDR3 nucleotide sequence: TGCGCCAGCAGAGGCACGATGAACACTGAAGCTTTCTTT. This translates into CASRGTMNTEAFF.